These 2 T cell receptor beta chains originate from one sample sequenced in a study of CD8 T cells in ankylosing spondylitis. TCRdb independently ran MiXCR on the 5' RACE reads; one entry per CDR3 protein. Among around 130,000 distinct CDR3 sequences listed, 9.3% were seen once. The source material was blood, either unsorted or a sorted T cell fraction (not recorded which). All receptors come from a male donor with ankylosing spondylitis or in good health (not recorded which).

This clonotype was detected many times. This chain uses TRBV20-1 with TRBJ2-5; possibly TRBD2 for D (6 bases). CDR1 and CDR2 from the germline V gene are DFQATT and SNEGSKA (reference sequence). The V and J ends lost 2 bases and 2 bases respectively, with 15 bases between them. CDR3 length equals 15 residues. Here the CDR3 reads CSARPAGLQQETQYF. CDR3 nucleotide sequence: TGCAGTGCTAGACCTGCGGGACTCCAGCAAGAGACCCAGTACTTC.

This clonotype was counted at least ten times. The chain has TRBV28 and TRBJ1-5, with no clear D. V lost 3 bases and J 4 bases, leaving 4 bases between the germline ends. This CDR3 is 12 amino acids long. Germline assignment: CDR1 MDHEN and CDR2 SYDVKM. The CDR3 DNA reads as TGTGCCAGCAGTTTGCTGAATCAGCCCCAGCATTTT. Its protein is CASSLLNQPQHF.